Listed below are T cell receptor beta chains from one sample, sequenced in a study of OX40 agonist ivuxolimab in advanced cancers. Using immunoSEQ multiplex PCR, the repertoire was profiled, and TCRdb retains in-frame clones only, with some absent. The profile shows around 20,000 clones, roughly 81% of them singletons. Specimen: CD4+ or CD8+ T cells sorted from blood, collected in a trial of the OX40 agonist ivuxolimab. The receptor set was obtained from an adult with an advanced solid tumor such as melanoma, head and neck, liver or kidney cancer. Each CDR3 is given with its conserved first and last residue. A D gene is named only where the DNA matches it firmly. Where a row states a size, it is once, few, many or the class of an expanded clone; other rows omit it.

clone size	D gene	V gene	J gene	CDR3 protein	CDR3 DNA
NA	TRBD1	TRBV4-3	TRBJ2-7	CASSPTSQGAYYEQYF	TGCGCCAGCAGCCCGACATCACAGGGGGCGTACTACGAGCAGTACTTC
few	NA	TRBV2	TRBJ1-2	CASSLRGADGYTF	TGTGCCAGCAGTTTACGCGGAGCTGATGGCTACACCTTC
few	NA	TRBV19	TRBJ1-5	CASSIGNSHQPQHF	TGTGCCAGTAGTATCGGGAATTCACATCAGCCCCAGCATTTT
NA	TRBD1	TRBV11-3	TRBJ1-2	CASSSQGSGYTF	TGTGCCAGCAGCTCACAGGGGTCTGGCTACACCTTC
NA	NA	TRBV9	TRBJ2-3	CASSRQVIDTQYF	TGTGCCAGCAGCCGACAGGTAATAGATACGCAGTATTTT
once	NA	TRBV7-3	TRBJ2-7	CASSLAVSPGGYEQYF	TGTGCCAGCAGCTTAGCTGTCTCGCCAGGCGGCTACGAGCAGTACTTC
NA	NA	TRBV6-1	TRBJ1-2	CASEGRSNYGYTF	TGTGCCAGCGAGGGCAGATCTAACTATGGCTACACCTTC
NA	NA	TRBV5-6	TRBJ2-1	CASSSSTRTGSYNEQFF	TGTGCCAGCAGCTCCTCTACCCGGACGGGTTCCTACAATGAGCAGTTCTTC
few	TRBD2	TRBV11-2	TRBJ2-7	CASSLGLAGIEQYF	TGTGCCAGCAGCCTGGGACTAGCGGGGATCGAGCAGTACTTC
NA	TRBD2	TRBV2	TRBJ2-7	CASSLAGGRIYEQYF	TGTGCCAGCAGTTTAGCGGGGGGGAGGATCTACGAGCAGTACTTC
NA	NA	TRBV7-9	TRBJ2-7	CASSPGGTYEQYF	TGTGCCAGCAGCCCTGGAGGGACCTACGAGCAGTACTTC
NA	TRBD2	TRBV7-9	TRBJ2-3	CASSLNLAGFADTQYF	TGTGCCAGCAGCTTAAACCTAGCGGGTTTTGCAGATACGCAGTATTTT
NA	NA	TRBV19	TRBJ2-3	CASSHSAVGTDTQYF	TGTGCCAGTAGCCACTCAGCAGTTGGCACAGATACGCAGTATTTT
NA	NA	TRBV28	TRBJ2-7	CASSFYKSSYEQYF	TGTGCCAGCAGTTTTTACAAGAGCTCCTACGAGCAGTACTTC
NA	NA	TRBV6-1	TRBJ1-5	CASSEGRRGDQPQHF	TGTGCCAGCAGTGAGGGTAGGCGGGGGGATCAGCCCCAGCATTTT
once	NA	TRBV7-2	TRBJ2-7	CASSFVLGEQYF	TGTGCCAGCAGCTTCGTACTTGGCGAGCAGTACTTC
once	TRBD2	TRBV27	TRBJ2-1	CASSWGLASPNEQFF	TGTGCCAGCAGTTGGGGACTAGCATCCCCCAATGAGCAGTTCTTC
NA	NA	TRBV4-1	TRBJ2-2	CASSPMGGPSGELFF	TGCGCCAGCAGCCCGATGGGGGGGCCGTCCGGGGAGCTGTTTTTT
NA	NA	TRBV6-6	TRBJ1-2	CASRMRGLDLYGYTF	TGTGCCAGCAGAATGAGGGGTCTTGACCTCTATGGCTACACCTTC
NA	NA	TRBV7-9	TRBJ1-2	CASSPGQPSYGYTF	TGTGCCAGCAGTCCGGGACAACCTTCCTATGGCTACACCTTC
NA	NA	TRBV27	TRBJ1-5	CASSFSGNQPQHF	TGTGCCAGCAGTTTCTCGGGAAATCAGCCCCAGCATTTT
NA	NA	TRBV4-3	TRBJ1-5	CASSQDLGGVGQPQHF	TGCGCCAGCAGCCAAGACCTGGGGGGGGTGGGGCAGCCCCAGCATTTT
NA	NA	TRBV10-3	TRBJ2-1	CAISEIGNEQFF	TGTGCCATCAGTGAGATAGGCAATGAGCAGTTCTTC
NA	NA	TRBV9	TRBJ2-5	CASSVEVTGSFKETQYF	TGTGCCAGCAGCGTAGAGGTTACGGGGTCCTTTAAAGAGACCCAGTACTTC
NA	TRBD1	TRBV19	TRBJ2-1	CASTRDRDSNEQFF	TGTGCCAGTACTAGGGACAGGGATTCTAATGAGCAGTTCTTC
few	NA	TRBV5-1	TRBJ1-1	CASSLEGMNTEAFF	TGCGCCAGCAGCTTGGAAGGGATGAACACTGAAGCTTTCTTT
NA	TRBD1	TRBV19	TRBJ2-7	CASSIGDSWNYEQYF	TGTGCCAGTAGTATAGGGGACAGTTGGAACTACGAGCAGTACTTC
NA	NA	TRBV11-2	TRBJ2-7	CASSFDSSYEQYF	TGTGCCAGCAGCTTTGATAGCTCCTACGAGCAGTACTTC
NA	TRBD1	TRBV9	TRBJ2-5	CASSVVTGGLQETQYF	TGTGCCAGCAGCGTAGTAACAGGGGGCCTCCAAGAGACCCAGTACTTC
NA	NA	TRBV11-2	TRBJ2-7	CASSGDSTEQYF	TGTGCCAGCAGCGGAGACTCCACCGAGCAGTACTTC
NA	TRBD1	TRBV2	TRBJ2-7	CAGRDRETHEQYF	TGTGCCGGGCGAGACAGGGAAACCCACGAGCAGTACTTC
NA	NA	TRBV6-5	TRBJ2-7	CASRGHSSGTYEQYF	TGTGCCAGCAGGGGGCATAGTTCGGGTACCTACGAGCAGTACTTC
NA	TRBD1	TRBV4-3	TRBJ2-3	CASSVGQGATDTQYF	TGCGCCAGCAGTGTCGGACAGGGGGCGACAGATACGCAGTATTTT
NA	NA	TRBV11-2	TRBJ2-1	CASSLLYNEQFF	TGTGCCAGCAGCCTATTATACAATGAGCAGTTCTTC
once	TRBD1	TRBV25-1	TRBJ1-1	CASRATAHSGGTEAFF	TGTGCCAGCAGGGCTACAGCTCACTCAGGGGGCACTGAAGCTTTCTTT
NA	TRBD2	TRBV5-1	TRBJ2-1	CASSPWTSGGINNEQFF	TGCGCCAGCAGCCCCTGGACTAGCGGGGGGATAAACAATGAGCAGTTCTTC
few	TRBD1	TRBV6-6	TRBJ2-1	CASSPDRDPYNEQFF	TGTGCCAGCAGCCCAGACAGGGACCCCTACAATGAGCAGTTCTTC
NA	TRBD1	TRBV9	TRBJ2-7	CASSGTGDYEQYF	TGTGCCAGCAGCGGGACAGGGGACTACGAGCAGTACTTC
many	NA	TRBV5-6	TRBJ1-5	CASSLGRGGSQPQHF	TGTGCCAGCAGCTTGGGTAGAGGGGGGTCCCAGCCCCAGCATTTT
NA	TRBD2	TRBV27	TRBJ2-1	CASSVSGGVYNEQFF	TGTGCCAGCAGCGTGAGCGGGGGCGTGTACAATGAGCAGTTCTTC
NA	TRBD1	TRBV2	TRBJ1-1	CASTGGMNTEAFF	TGTGCCAGCACAGGGGGAATGAACACTGAAGCTTTCTTT
NA	NA	TRBV29-1	TRBJ1-2	CSVEGYGEIGYGYTF	TGCAGCGTAGAAGGATATGGGGAGATTGGGTATGGCTACACCTTC
NA	TRBD2	TRBV6-6	TRBJ2-7	CASSYPGSGGYEQYF	TGTGCCAGCAGTTACCCCGGAAGCGGGGGCTACGAGCAGTACTTC
NA	NA	TRBV6-7	TRBJ2-4	CASSHRQSLAKNIQYF	TGTGCCAGCAGTCACAGACAGTCCCTAGCCAAAAACATTCAGTACTTC
NA	NA	TRBV27	TRBJ1-2	CASSPRRGGYTF	TGTGCCAGCAGTCCCCGAAGGGGTGGCTACACCTTC
large	NA	TRBV27	TRBJ1-1	CASRMGGAEAFF	TGTGCCAGCAGAATGGGAGGGGCTGAAGCTTTCTTT
NA	TRBD2	TRBV11-2	TRBJ2-5	CASSLVGGAEETQYF	TGTGCCAGCAGCTTAGTCGGGGGGGCCGAAGAGACCCAGTACTTC
NA	TRBD1	TRBV11-3	TRBJ2-2	CASSLGIGTDTGELFF	TGTGCCAGCAGCTTAGGCATTGGGACAGACACCGGGGAGCTGTTTTTT
NA	NA	TRBV2	TRBJ2-7	CASGQKPYEQYF	TGTGCCAGCGGACAGAAGCCCTACGAGCAGTACTTC
NA	NA	TRBV7-9	TRBJ1-1	CASSSLGGGQATEAFF	TGTGCCAGCAGCTCCTTAGGGGGGGGGCAAGCCACTGAAGCTTTCTTT
NA	NA	TRBV4-2	TRBJ1-2	CASSQGHGYTF	TGTGCCAGCAGCCAAGGACATGGCTACACCTTC
NA	NA	TRBV11-2	TRBJ2-1	CASSWRKQFF	TGTGCCAGCAGCTGGCGTAAGCAGTTCTTC